Each of the 16 T cell receptor beta chains below was sequenced from the same sample in a study of regulatory T cells in long-lasting Graves disease. As for time point: persistent/refractory GD, antithyroid drugs over 5 years with positive TRAb. PBMC-extracted RNA yielded the TCR library. Researchers made TCR beta libraries by using iRepertoire HTBI primers and running Arm-PCR on CDR3 regions. TCRdb processed the multiplex PCR reads anew with MiXCR; each CDR3 protein has one entry. The sample includes a few hundred thousand distinct CDR3 sequences, roughly 21% seen only once; the top ten take about 56%. This specimen was peripheral blood mononuclear cells (PBMCs), taken when the disease was refractory, from a patient treated with antithyroid drugs. The receptors shown here come from a female donor with Graves disease.

This clonotype was counted at least ten times. V usage is TRBV12-3 or TRBV12-4 and J usage is TRBJ1-5; 7 bases fit TRBD1. V was clipped by 6 bases and J by 6 bases; unmatched bases: 8. The CDR3 extends over 14 amino acids. The CDR3 is CASSPDRVGQPQHF. CDR3 coding DNA: TGTGCCAGCAGCCCAGACAGGGTGGGTCAGCCCCAGCATTTT.

This chain links TRBV25-1 with TRBJ1-2; D may be TRBD1 (6 bases). V lost 8 bases, J lost 7 bases, and 8 bases lay in between. Germline loops: CDR1 MGHDK, CDR2 SYGVNS. There are 10 residues in the CDR3. For the CDR3, the DNA is TGTGCCAGCCCCAGGGGTGGCTACACCTTC. Amino acids: CASPRGGYTF.

This clonotype came up a few times. The CDR3 is CASSQTQGDQPQHF. In nucleotides, the CDR3 is TGCGCCAGCAGCCAAACCCAGGGTGATCAGCCCCAGCATTTT. The genes are TRBV4-1 and TRBJ1-5; D may be TRBD1 (5 bases). V lost 2 bases and J lost 5, with 10 bases in between. Germline CDR1 MGHRA, CDR2 YSYEKL. The CDR3 loop spans 14 amino acids.

Ten or more counts support this clonotype. The rearrangement uses TRBV12-5 and TRBJ2-7, with TRBD1 matching over 7 bases. The junction had 21 bases not matched to a gene; V was cut back by 0 bases and J by 4 bases. Per germline, CDR1 LGHNT and CDR2 FRNRAP. The CDR3 totals 20 residues. The chain's CDR3 is CASGLVRVQGISPGIYEQYF. Written as DNA, the CDR3 is TGTGCTAGTGGTTTGGTACGAGTACAGGGGATCTCTCCGGGAATATACGAGCAGTACTTC.

V is TRBV4-1 and J is TRBJ2-7, with a possible D match to TRBD2 (5 bases). This CDR3 comprises 15 residues. From germline, CDR1 is MGHRA and CDR2 YSYEKL. The germline V and J ends were trimmed by 2 bases and 1 base, with 12 bases remaining between them. The CDR3 here is CASSQSPGVSYEQYF. CDR3 DNA: TGCGCCAGCAGCCAATCCCCCGGGGTTTCCTACGAGCAGTACTTC.

A few counts support this clonotype. V usage is TRBV29-1 and J usage is TRBJ1-2; D not certain. Germline V gene data show CDR1 as SQVTM and CDR2 as ANQGSEA. There are 11 residues in the CDR3. Trimming removed 4 bases from V and 3 bases from J, with 6 bases in between. CDR3 bases: TGCAGCGTTGTAATTGACTATGGCTACACCTTC. It yields the protein CSVVIDYGYTF.

There are many counts of this clonotype. The rearrangement uses TRBV2 and TRBJ1-1; D not certain. The V gene lost 6 bases and the J gene lost 1 base, with 21 bases spanning the gap. The CDR3 is made up of 17 amino acids. CDR1 is SNHLY, CDR2 FYNNEI, per germline. The CDR3 DNA reads as TGTGCCAGCAGCCTCGGACGGACCATAACCAAGAACACTGAAGCTTTCTTT. Its translation is CASSLGRTITKNTEAFF.

The chain carries TRBV6-1 and TRBJ2-5, with D tentatively TRBD2 (6 bases). The CDR3 totals 16 residues. The V end was cut by 6 bases, the J end by 4 bases, with 21 bases between. The germline V gene encodes CDR1 MNHNS and CDR2 SASEGT. The CDR3 spells CASSQRGGPPPETQYF. The DNA for the CDR3 is TGTGCCAGCAGCCAACGGGGAGGACCACCCCCAGAGACCCAGTACTTC.

The table lists this clonotype with a few counts. The chain uses TRBV29-1 and TRBJ2-2, with D possibly being TRBD2 (5 bases). Trimming stripped 7 bases from V and 0 bases from J, with 9 bases between. The CDR3 is 13 amino acids. Germline CDR1 is SQVTM and CDR2 is ANQGSEA. In DNA, the CDR3 is TGCAGCGGGGAGACGGCGAACACCGGGGAGCTGTTTTTT. Protein: CSGETANTGELFF.

This chain connects TRBV27 to TRBJ1-6; no firm D call. Trimming removed 2 bases from V and 9 bases from J, with 11 bases in between. The CDR3 covers 14 residues. Germline CDR1 reads MNHEY; CDR2 reads SMNVEV (reference sequence). As DNA, the CDR3 is TGTGCCAGCAGTTTAGCAGCCCTGGCTTCACCCCTCCACTTT. Translated, it gives CASSLAALASPLHF.

This clonotype was recorded many times. The chain carries TRBV4-1 and TRBJ1-5; D is uncertain. The V gene lost 1 base and the J gene lost 7 bases, with 8 bases spanning the gap. Germline values: CDR1 MGHRA, CDR2 YSYEKL. The CDR3 loop spans 13 amino acids. The CDR3 loop reads CASSQGRRQPQHF. DNA of the CDR3: TGCGCCAGCAGCCAAGGACGAAGGCAGCCCCAGCATTTT.

In its sample, this clonotype was seen many times. The V and J genes are TRBV28 and TRBJ1-5; the D gene is possibly TRBD1 (5 bases). V lost 10 bases and J 5 bases, leaving 15 bases between the germline ends. Looked up from germline, CDR1 is MDHEN and CDR2 is SYDVKM. The CDR3 is 13 residues long. The CDR3, as DNA: TGTGCCAACCCCGGGGGGATGGATCAGCCCCAGCATTTT. Amino acid sequence: CANPGGMDQPQHF.

This clonotype was recorded many times. The CDR3 sequence: CASSPPTSGTETQYF. The CDR3 DNA is TGTGCCAGCAGTCCACCTACTAGCGGGACTGAGACCCAGTACTTC. The chain is built from TRBV2 and TRBJ2-5; 10 bases line up with TRBD2. This CDR3 spans 15 amino acids. J gave up 5 bases and V 5 bases, and 8 bases lay outside the gene matches. Germline-derived CDR1 and CDR2 are SNHLY and FYNNEI.

A few counts support this clonotype. The chain uses TRBV7-3 and TRBJ1-6, with a possible D match to TRBD1 (5 bases). V lost 0 bases and J 2 bases, leaving 17 bases between the germline ends. There are 19 residues in the CDR3. Germline V gene data show CDR1 as SGHTA and CDR2 as FQGTGA. The CDR3 bases are TGTGCCAGCAGCTTAACCGGCTACGGGACCGGGACCTATAATTCACCCCTCCACTTT. It codes for CASSLTGYGTGTYNSPLHF. The full variable domain, in which reference TRBV7-3 and TRBJ1-6 provide the parts outside the CDR3, is GAGVSQTPSNKVTEKGKYVELRCDPISGHTALYWYRQSLGQGPEFLIYFQGTGAADDSGLPNDRFFAVRPEGSVSTLKIQRTERGDSAVYLCASSLTGYGTGTYNSPLHFGNGTRLTVT.

This clonotype was counted between two and nine times. The genes are TRBV20-1 and TRBJ2-5, with a tentative D call TRBD1 (6 bases). The V end lost 6 bases, the J end lost 5 bases, and 16 bases lay between the germline ends. CDR1 and CDR2 (germline): DFQATT, SNEGSKA (reference sequence). CDR3 length: 13 residues. The CDR3 bases are TGCAGTGCCCTATCCTCAGGGGTCGAGACCCAGTACTTC. Translated, it gives CSALSSGVETQYF.

This rearrangement joins TRBV30 to TRBJ1-6; D unclear. Germline V gene lookup returns CDR1 GTSNPN and CDR2 SVGIG (reference sequence). V was trimmed by 4 bases and J by 3 bases, leaving 4 bases between them. This CDR3 is 12 amino acids long. The chain's CDR3 is CAWNRYNSPLHF. DNA of the CDR3: TGTGCCTGGAACCGCTATAATTCACCCCTCCACTTT.